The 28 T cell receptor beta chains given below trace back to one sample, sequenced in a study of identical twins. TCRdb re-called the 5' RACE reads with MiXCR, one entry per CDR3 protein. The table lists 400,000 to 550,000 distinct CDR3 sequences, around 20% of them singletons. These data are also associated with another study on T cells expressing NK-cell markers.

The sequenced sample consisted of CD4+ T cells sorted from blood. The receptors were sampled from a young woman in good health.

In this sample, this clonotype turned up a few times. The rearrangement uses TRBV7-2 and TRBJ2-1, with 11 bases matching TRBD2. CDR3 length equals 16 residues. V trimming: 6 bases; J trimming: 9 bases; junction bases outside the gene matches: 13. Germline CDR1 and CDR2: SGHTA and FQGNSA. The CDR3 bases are TGTGCCAGCAGTCCTGGACTAGCGGGCTCGAGGGGTGAGCAGTTCTTC. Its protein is CASSPGLAGSRGEQFF.

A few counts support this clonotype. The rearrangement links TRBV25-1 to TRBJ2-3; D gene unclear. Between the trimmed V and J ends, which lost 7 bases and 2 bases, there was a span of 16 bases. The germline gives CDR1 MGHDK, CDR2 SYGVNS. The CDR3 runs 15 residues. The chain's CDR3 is CASTPRVGFTDTQYF. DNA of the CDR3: TGTGCCAGCACCCCCCGGGTGGGGTTCACAGATACGCAGTATTTT.

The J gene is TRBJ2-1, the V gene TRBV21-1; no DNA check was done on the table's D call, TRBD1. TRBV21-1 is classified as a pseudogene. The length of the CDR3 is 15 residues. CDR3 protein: CASSKAGGSYNEQFF. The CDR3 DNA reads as TGTGCCAGCAGCAAAGCCGGGGGGTCCTACAATGAGCAGTTCTTC.

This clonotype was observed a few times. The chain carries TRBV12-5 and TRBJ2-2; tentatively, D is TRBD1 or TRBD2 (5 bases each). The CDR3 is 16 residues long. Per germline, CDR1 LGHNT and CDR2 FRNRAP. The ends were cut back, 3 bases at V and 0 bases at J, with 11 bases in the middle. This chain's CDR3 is CASGFGAAANTGELFF. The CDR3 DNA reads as TGTGCTAGTGGTTTCGGGGCAGCCGCGAACACCGGGGAGCTGTTTTTT.

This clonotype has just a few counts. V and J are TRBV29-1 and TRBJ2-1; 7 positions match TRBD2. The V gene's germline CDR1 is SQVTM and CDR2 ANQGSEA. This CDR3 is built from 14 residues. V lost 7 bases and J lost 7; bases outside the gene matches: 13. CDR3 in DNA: TGCAGCGCCCAGGGCCGGTCCGGGGGGAATGAGCAGTTCTTC. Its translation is CSAQGRSGGNEQFF.

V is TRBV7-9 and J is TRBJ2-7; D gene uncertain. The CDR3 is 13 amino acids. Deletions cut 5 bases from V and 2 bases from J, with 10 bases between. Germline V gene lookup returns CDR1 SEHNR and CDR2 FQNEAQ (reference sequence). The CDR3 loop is CASSLKAPYEQYF. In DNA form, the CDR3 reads TGTGCCAGCAGCCTTAAGGCCCCCTACGAGCAGTACTTC. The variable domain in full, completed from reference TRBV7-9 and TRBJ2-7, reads DTGVSQNPRHKITKRGQNVTFRCDPISEHNRLYWYRQTLGQGPEFLTYFQNEAQLEKSRLLSDRFSAERPKGSFSTLEIQRTEQGDSAMYLCASSLKAPYEQYFGPGTRLTVT.

CDR3 loop: CSARNPREGDEQYF. The CDR3, as DNA: TGCAGTGCTAGAAACCCAAGGGAGGGGGACGAGCAGTACTTC. V gene TRBV20-1 combines with J gene TRBJ2-7; a weak D match, TRBD2 (7 bases). The V and J ends lost 2 bases and 5 bases respectively, with 16 bases between them. This CDR3 is built from 14 residues. Looked up from germline, CDR1 is DFQATT and CDR2 is SNEGSKA (reference sequence).

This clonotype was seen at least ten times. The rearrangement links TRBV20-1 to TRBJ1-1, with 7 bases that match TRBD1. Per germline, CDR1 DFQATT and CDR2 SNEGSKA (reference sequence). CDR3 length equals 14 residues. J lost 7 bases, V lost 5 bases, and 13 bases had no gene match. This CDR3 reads CSASPRDRPREAFF. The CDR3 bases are TGCAGTGCTTCGCCTCGGGACAGACCTCGTGAAGCTTTCTTT.

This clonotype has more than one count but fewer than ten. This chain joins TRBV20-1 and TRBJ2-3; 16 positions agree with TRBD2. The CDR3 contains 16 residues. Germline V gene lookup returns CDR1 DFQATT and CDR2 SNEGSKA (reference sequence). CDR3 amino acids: CSGTSGRVMNTDTQYF. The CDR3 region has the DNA TGCAGCGGGACTAGCGGGAGGGTTATGAACACAGATACGCAGTATTTT.

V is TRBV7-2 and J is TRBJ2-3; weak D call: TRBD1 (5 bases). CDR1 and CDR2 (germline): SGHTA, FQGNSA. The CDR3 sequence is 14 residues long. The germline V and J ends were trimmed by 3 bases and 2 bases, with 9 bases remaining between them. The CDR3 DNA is TGTGCCAGCAGCTTTGACAGTCACACAGATACGCAGTATTTT. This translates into CASSFDSHTDTQYF.

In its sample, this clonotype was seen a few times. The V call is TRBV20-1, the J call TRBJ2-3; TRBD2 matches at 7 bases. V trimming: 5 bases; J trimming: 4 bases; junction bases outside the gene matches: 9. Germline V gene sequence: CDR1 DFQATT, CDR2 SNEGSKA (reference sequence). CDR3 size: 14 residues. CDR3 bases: TGCAGTGCTGGGACCGGGGGGAACTCAGATACGCAGTATTTT. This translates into CSAGTGGNSDTQYF.

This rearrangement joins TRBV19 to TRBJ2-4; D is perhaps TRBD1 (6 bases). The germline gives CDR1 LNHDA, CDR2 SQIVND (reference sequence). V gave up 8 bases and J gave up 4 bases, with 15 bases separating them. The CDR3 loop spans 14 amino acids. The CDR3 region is CASGSRTAKNIQYF. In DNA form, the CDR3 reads TGTGCCAGTGGGTCCCGGACAGCTAAAAACATTCAGTACTTC.

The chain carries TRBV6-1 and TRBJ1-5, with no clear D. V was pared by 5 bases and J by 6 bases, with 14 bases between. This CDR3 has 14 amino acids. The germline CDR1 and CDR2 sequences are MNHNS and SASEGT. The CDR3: CASSHYRDLQPQHF. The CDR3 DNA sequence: TGTGCCAGCAGTCATTATCGGGATCTTCAGCCCCAGCATTTT.

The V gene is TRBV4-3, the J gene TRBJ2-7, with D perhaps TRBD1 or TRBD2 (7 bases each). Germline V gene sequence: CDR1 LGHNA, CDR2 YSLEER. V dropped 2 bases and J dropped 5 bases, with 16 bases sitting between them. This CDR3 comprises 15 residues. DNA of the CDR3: TGCGCCAGCAGCCAAATAGGGAGGGGGCGGAACGAGCAGTACTTC. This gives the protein CASSQIGRGRNEQYF.

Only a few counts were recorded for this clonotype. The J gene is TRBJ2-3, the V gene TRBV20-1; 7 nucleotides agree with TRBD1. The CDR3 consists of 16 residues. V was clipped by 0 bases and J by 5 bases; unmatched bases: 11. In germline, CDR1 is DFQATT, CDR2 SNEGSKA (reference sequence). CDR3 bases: TGCAGTGCTAGAGATCCGGGACAGTTAGGTCGAGATACGCAGTATTTT. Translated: CSARDPGQLGRDTQYF.

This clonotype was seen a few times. The CDR3 protein is CASSTDRGLLGYTF. CDR3 nucleotide sequence: TGTGCCAGCAGCACGGACAGGGGGCTTCTAGGCTACACCTTC. The gene calls are TRBV7-2 and TRBJ1-2, with 11 bases lining up with TRBD1. Germline V gene data show CDR1 as SGHTA and CDR2 as FQGNSA. The CDR3 has 14 amino acids. V gave up 5 bases and J gave up 8 bases; unmatched junction bases: 7.

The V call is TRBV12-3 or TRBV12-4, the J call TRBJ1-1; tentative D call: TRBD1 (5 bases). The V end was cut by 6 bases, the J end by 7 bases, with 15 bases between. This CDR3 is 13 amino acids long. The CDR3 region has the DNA TGTGCCAGCAGCATTGGGGCGGGGCTTGAAGCTTTCTTT. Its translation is CASSIGAGLEAFF.

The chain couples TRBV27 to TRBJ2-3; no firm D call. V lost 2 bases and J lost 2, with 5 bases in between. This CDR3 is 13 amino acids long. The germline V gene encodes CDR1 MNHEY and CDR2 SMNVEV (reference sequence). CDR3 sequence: CASSLMVTDTQYF. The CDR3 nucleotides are TGTGCCAGCAGTTTAATGGTCACAGATACGCAGTATTTT.

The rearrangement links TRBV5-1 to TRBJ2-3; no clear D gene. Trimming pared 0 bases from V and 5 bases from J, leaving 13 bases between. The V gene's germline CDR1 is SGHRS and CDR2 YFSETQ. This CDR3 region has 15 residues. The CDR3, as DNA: TGCGCCAGCAGCTTGGCATCCGGGCAGGTAGATACGCAGTATTTT. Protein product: CASSLASGQVDTQYF.

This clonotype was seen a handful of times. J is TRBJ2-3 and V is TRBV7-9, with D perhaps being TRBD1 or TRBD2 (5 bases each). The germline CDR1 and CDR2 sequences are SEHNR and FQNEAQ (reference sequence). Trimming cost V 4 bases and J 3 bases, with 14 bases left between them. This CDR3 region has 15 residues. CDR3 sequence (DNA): TGTGCCAGCAGCTCCACGATGTGGGGGACAGATACGCAGTATTTT. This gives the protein CASSSTMWGTDTQYF.

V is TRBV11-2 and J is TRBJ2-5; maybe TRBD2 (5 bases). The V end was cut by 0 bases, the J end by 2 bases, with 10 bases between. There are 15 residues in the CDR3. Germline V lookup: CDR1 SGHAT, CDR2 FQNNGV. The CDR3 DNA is TGTGCCAGCAGCTTAGATCTTGGACTTCAAGAGACCCAGTACTTC. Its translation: CASSLDLGLQETQYF.

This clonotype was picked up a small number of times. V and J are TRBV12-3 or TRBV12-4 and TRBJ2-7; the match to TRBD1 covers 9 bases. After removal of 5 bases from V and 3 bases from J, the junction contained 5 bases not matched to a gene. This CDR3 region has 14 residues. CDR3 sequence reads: CASSRTGEIYEQYF. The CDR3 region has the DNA TGTGCCAGCAGTAGGACAGGGGAAATCTACGAGCAGTACTTC.

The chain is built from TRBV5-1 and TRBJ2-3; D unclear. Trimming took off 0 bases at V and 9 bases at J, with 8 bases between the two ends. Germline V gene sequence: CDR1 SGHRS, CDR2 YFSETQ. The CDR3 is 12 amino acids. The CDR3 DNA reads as TGCGCCAGCAGCTTGGCATGGAGCACGCAGTATTTT. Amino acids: CASSLAWSTQYF.

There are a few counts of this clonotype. Here the CDR3 reads CASSRGQGVTGYTF. CDR3 coding DNA: TGTGCCAGCAGCCGCGGGCAGGGGGTGACTGGCTACACCTTC. The chain employs TRBV6-1 and TRBJ1-2; 7 positions match TRBD1. Per germline, CDR1 MNHNS and CDR2 SASEGT. With V trimmed by 6 bases and J by 7 bases, 11 bases remained unmatched. The CDR3 sequence is 14 residues long.

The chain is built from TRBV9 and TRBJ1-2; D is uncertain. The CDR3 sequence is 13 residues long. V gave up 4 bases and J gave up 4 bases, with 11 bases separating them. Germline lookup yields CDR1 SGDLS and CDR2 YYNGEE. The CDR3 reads CASSSTASYGYTF. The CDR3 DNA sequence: TGTGCCAGCAGCTCTACAGCCAGCTATGGCTACACCTTC.

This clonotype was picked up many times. CDR3 nucleotide sequence: TGCGCCAGCAGCCGCGAGTATGAGCAGTTCTTC. This sequence encodes CASSREYEQFF. V usage is TRBV4-1 and J usage is TRBJ2-1, with D hard to call. CDR1 is MGHRA, CDR2 YSYEKL, per germline. The CDR3 runs 11 residues. V lost 4 bases to trimming and J lost 8 bases, with 6 bases between them.

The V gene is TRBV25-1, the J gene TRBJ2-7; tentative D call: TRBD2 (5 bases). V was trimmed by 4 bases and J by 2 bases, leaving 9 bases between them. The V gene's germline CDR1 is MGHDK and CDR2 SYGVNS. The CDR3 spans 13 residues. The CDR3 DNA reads TGTGCCAGCAGTGGCGGGTCTACCTACGAGCAGTACTTC. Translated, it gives CASSGGSTYEQYF.

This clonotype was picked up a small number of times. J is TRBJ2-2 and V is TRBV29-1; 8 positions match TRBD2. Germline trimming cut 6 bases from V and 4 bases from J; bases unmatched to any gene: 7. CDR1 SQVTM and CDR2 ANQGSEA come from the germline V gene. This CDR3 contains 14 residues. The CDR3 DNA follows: TGCAGCGTGGCGGGACTAGGGAGCACCGGGGAGCTGTTTTTT. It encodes CSVAGLGSTGELFF.